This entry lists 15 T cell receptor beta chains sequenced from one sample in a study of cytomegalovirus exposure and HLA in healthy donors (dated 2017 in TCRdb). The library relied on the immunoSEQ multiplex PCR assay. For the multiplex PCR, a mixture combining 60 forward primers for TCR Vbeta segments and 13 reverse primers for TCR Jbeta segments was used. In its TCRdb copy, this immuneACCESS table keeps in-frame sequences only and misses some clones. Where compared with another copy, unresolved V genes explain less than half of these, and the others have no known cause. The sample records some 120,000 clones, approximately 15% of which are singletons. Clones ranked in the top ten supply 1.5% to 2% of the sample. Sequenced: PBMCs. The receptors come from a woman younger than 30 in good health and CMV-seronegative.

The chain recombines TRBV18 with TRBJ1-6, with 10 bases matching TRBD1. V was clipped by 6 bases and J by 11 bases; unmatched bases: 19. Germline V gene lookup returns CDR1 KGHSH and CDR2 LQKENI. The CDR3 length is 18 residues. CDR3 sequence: CASSGLPPGTGEYAPLHF. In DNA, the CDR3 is TGTGCCAGCTCGGGTCTCCCTCCCGGGACAGGGGAGTACGCACCCCTCCACTTT.

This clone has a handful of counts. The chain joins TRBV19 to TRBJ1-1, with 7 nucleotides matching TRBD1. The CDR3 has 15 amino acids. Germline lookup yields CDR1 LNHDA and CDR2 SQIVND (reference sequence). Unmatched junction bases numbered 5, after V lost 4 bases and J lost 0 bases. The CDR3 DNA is TGTGCCAGTAGTACCACAGGGGCCCTGAACACTGAAGCTTTCTTT. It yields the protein CASSTTGALNTEAFF.

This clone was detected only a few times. CDR3 DNA: TGTGCCAGCAGCCCGACAGGACAGGCTGAAGCTTTCTTT. Translated, it gives CASSPTGQAEAFF. V is TRBV5-6 and J is TRBJ1-1; 7 positions match TRBD1. Germline lookup yields CDR1 SGHDT and CDR2 YYEEEE. V lost 4 bases and J lost 6; bases outside the gene matches: 6. CDR3 length equals 13 residues.

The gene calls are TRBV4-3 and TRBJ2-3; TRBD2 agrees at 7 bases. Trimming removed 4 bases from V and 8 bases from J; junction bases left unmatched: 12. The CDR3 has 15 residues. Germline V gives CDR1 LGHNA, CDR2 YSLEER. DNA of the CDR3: TGCGCCAGCAGCCCCTATGGGGGAGGGGAGGTTACGCAGTATTTT. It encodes CASSPYGGGEVTQYF.

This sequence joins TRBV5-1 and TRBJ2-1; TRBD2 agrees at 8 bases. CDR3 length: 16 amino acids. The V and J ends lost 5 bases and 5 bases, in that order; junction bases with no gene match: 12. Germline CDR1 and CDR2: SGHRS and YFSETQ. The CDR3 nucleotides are TGCGCCAGCAGACTCACCTTAGCGGGGCGCCACAATGAGCAGTTCTTC. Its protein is CASRLTLAGRHNEQFF.

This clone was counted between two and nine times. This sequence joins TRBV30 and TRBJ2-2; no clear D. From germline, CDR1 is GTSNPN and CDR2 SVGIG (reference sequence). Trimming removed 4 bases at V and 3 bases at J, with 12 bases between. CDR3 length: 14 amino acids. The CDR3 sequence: CAWIRHRDTGELFF. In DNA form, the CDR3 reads TGTGCCTGGATCCGCCACCGGGACACCGGGGAGCTGTTTTTT. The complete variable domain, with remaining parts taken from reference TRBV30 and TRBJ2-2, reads SQTIHQWPATLVQPVGSPLSLECTVEGTSNPNLYWYRQAAGRGLQLLFYSVGIGQISSEVPQNLSASRPQDRQFILSSKKLLLSDSGFYLCAWIRHRDTGELFFGEGSRLTVL.

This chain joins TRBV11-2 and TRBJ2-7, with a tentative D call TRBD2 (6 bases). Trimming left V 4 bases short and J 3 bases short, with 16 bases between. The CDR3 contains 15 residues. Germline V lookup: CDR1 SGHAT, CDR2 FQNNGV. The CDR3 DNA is TGTGCCAGCAGCTCGGCATCGGGGGTAATCTACGAGCAGTACTTC. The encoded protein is CASSSASGVIYEQYF.

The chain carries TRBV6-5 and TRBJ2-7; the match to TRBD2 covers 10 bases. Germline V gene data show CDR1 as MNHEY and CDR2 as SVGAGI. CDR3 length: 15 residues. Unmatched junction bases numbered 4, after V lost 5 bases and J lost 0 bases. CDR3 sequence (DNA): TGTGCCAGCAGTCGCACTAGCGGGACCTCCTACGAGCAGTACTTC. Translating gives CASSRTSGTSYEQYF.

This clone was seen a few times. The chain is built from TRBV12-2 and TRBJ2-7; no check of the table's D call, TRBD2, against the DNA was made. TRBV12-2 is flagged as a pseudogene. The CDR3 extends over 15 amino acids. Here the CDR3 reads CASRPLRAAAYEQYF. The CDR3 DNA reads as TGTGCAAGTCGTCCCCTGAGGGCCGCTGCCTACGAGCAGTACTTC.

In nucleotides, the CDR3 is TGTGCCAGCAGAGGGGTAGGCTCGAACACCGGGGAGCTGTTTTTT. Protein product: CASRGVGSNTGELFF. The chain is built from TRBV2 and TRBJ2-2; tentative D call: TRBD1 (5 bases). CDR3 size: 15 residues. V lost 6 bases and J lost 0, with 11 bases in between. Germline V gives CDR1 SNHLY, CDR2 FYNNEI. The full variable domain, completed using reference TRBV2 and TRBJ2-2, is EPEVTQTPSHQVTQMGQEVILRCVPISNHLYFYWYRQILGQKVEFLVSFYNNEISEKSEIFDDQFSVERPDGSNFTLKIRSTKLEDSAMYFCASRGVGSNTGELFFGEGSRLTVL.

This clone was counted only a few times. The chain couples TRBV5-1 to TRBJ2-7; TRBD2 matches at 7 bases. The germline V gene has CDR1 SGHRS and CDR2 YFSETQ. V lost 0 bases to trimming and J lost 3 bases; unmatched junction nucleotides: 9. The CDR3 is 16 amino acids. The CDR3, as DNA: TGCGCCAGCAGCTTGGGTGCGCGGGAGCTACTCTACGAGCAGTACTTC. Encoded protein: CASSLGARELLYEQYF.

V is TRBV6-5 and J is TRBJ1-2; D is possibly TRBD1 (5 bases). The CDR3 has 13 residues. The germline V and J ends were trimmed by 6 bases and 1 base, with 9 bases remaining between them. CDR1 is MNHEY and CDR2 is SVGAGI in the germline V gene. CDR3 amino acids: CASRGPGNYGYTF. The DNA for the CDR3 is TGTGCCAGCAGGGGGCCGGGTAACTATGGCTACACCTTC.

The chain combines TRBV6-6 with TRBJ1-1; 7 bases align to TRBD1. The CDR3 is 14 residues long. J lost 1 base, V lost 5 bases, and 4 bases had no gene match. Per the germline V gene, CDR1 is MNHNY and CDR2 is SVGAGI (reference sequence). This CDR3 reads CASSQGQPNTEAFF. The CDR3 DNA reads TGTGCCAGCAGTCAGGGACAGCCGAACACTGAAGCTTTCTTT.

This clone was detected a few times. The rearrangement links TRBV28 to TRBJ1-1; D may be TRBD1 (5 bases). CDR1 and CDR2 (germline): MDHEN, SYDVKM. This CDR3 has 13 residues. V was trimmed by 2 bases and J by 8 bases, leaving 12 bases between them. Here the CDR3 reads CASSLDRVQEAFF. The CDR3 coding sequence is TGTGCCAGCAGTTTAGACAGAGTTCAGGAAGCTTTCTTT.

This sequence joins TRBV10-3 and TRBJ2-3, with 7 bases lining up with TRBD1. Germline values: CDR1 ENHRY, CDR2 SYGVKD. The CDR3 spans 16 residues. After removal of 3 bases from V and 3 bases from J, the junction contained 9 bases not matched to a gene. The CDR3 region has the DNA TGTGCCATCAGTGACCTTGACAGGGTTGGGACAGATACGCAGTATTTT. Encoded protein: CAISDLDRVGTDTQYF.